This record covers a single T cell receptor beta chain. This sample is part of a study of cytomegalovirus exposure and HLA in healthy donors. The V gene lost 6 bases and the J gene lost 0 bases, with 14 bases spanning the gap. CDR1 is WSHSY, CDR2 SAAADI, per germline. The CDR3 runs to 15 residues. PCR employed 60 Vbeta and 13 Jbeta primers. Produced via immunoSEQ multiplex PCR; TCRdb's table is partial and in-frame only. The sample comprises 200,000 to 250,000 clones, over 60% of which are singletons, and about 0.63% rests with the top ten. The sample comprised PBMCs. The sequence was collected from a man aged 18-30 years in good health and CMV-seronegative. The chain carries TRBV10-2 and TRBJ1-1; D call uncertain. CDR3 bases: TGCGCCAGCAGAAGAGGGAACGGGATGAACACTGAAGCTTTCTTT. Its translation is CASRRGNGMNTEAFF.